The 30 T cell receptor beta chains given below trace back to one sample, sequenced in a study of cytomegalovirus exposure and HLA in healthy donors. Use of 60 Vbeta and 13 Jbeta primers characterized the PCR. Data came from immunoSEQ multiplex PCR; TCRdb stores just in-frame clones and leaves some out. This table has 90,000 or so clones, 78% appearing once. Sequenced material: PBMCs. The receptors were gathered from a male donor in good health and CMV-seropositive.

This clone is a singleton in its sample. The chain is built from TRBV10-3 and TRBJ1-1, with D possibly being TRBD1 (6 bases). CDR1 is ENHRY, CDR2 SYGVKD, per germline. The CDR3 is 16 amino acids. Trimming pared 1 base from V and 0 bases from J, leaving 12 bases between. The CDR3 spells CAISELDSPMNTEAFF. The DNA for the CDR3 is TGTGCCATCAGTGAGTTGGACAGCCCCATGAACACTGAAGCTTTCTTT.

For the CDR3, the DNA is TGTGCCAGCAGCTTGGCTTGGACAGGGAACGAGCAGTACTTC. It encodes CASSLAWTGNEQYF. J is TRBJ2-7 and V is TRBV5-6, with 8 nucleotides matching TRBD1. Trimming at V came to 0 bases and at J to 5 bases, leaving 4 bases not matched to a gene. The CDR3 runs to 14 residues. CDR1 is SGHDT, CDR2 YYEEEE, per germline.

The rearrangement links TRBV4-2 to TRBJ1-1; a weak D match, TRBD1 (5 bases). This CDR3 spans 15 amino acids. V was cut by 4 bases and J by 6 bases, with 18 bases left in between. Germline V gene sequence: CDR1 LGHNA, CDR2 YNFKEQ. CDR3 sequence: CASSPSDWGDPEAFF. CDR3 DNA sequence: TGTGCCAGCAGCCCCAGTGATTGGGGGGATCCTGAAGCTTTCTTT.

The J gene is TRBJ2-7, the V gene TRBV5-1, with TRBD2 as a possible D gene (6 bases). The CDR3 has 16 residues. Trimming took off 3 bases at V and 0 bases at J, with 16 bases between the two ends. Germline V gene sequence: CDR1 SGHRS, CDR2 YFSETQ. CDR3 protein: CASSYPAGSPSYEQYF. The DNA for the CDR3 is TGCGCCAGCAGCTATCCCGCGGGGTCCCCCTCCTACGAGCAGTACTTC.

The CDR3 nucleotides are TGTGCCAGCAGTTTGTTAGGGGGGAACACTGAAGCTTTCTTT. It yields the protein CASSLLGGNTEAFF. V is TRBV27 and J is TRBJ1-1; a weak D match, TRBD1 (6 bases). The CDR3 has 14 amino acids. Trimming left V 3 bases short and J 1 base short, with 9 bases between. Germline assignment: CDR1 MNHEY and CDR2 SMNVEV (reference sequence).

This clone was counted once. The chain links TRBV28 to TRBJ1-1, with D unclear. Trimming left V 5 bases short and J 2 bases short, with 12 bases between. Looked up from germline, CDR1 is MDHEN and CDR2 is SYDVKM. CDR3 length: 14 amino acids. The CDR3 reads CASSPAVVNTEAFF. The DNA of the CDR3 is TGTGCCAGCAGTCCTGCGGTAGTCAACACTGAAGCTTTCTTT.

The chain employs TRBV9 and TRBJ2-2; D possibly corresponds to TRBD2 (6 bases). The germline V gene has CDR1 SGDLS and CDR2 YYNGEE. The CDR3 is 16 amino acids. Trimming removed 3 bases at V and 1 base at J, with 13 bases between. CDR3 coding DNA: TGTGCCAGCAGCGGGTCGCGGCGGGGGAACACCGGGGAGCTGTTTTTT. It encodes CASSGSRRGNTGELFF.

This clone was picked up one time. This rearrangement joins TRBV2 to TRBJ2-7; tentatively, D is TRBD1 (6 bases). Germline CDR1 is SNHLY and CDR2 is FYNNEI. The CDR3 sequence is 16 residues long. The V end was cut by 8 bases, the J end by 2 bases, with 22 bases between. CDR3 nucleotide sequence: TGTGCCAGCCCCCCTCCAGGGGCCCCAGGGGCCTACGAGCAGTACTTC. Protein sequence: CASPPPGAPGAYEQYF.

The chain combines TRBV25-1 with TRBJ2-7; the match to TRBD2 covers 7 bases. Per the germline V gene, CDR1 is MGHDK and CDR2 is SYGVNS. CDR3 length equals 16 residues. The J segment lost 3 bases and the V segment lost 3 bases, leaving 11 bases of the junction unmatched. This CDR3 is CASSDGGGTTLYEQYF. Written as DNA, the CDR3 is TGTGCCAGCAGTGACGGGGGAGGGACTACTCTCTACGAGCAGTACTTC.

This rearrangement joins TRBV19 to TRBJ2-1, with 11 bases that match TRBD2. CDR1 is LNHDA and CDR2 is SQIVND in the germline V gene (reference sequence). J lost 7 bases, V lost 6 bases, and 8 bases had no gene match. The CDR3 sequence is 15 residues long. The CDR3 bases are TGTGCCAGTAGAATCCTAGCGGGGGGTAGGAATGAGCAGTTCTTC. Its translation is CASRILAGGRNEQFF.

This clone has only one observation. The rearrangement links TRBV21-1 to TRBJ1-5. TRBV21-1 is deemed a pseudogene. The CDR3 covers 15 residues. DNA of the CDR3: TGTGCCAGCAGCAAAGAAGAGGGTGGTGGTCAGCCCCAGCATTTT. Amino acids: CASSKEEGGGQPQHF.

This clone has just one count. The chain links TRBV28 to TRBJ2-7; 8 nucleotides line up with TRBD1. The germline gives CDR1 MDHEN, CDR2 SYDVKM. V shed 5 bases and J 2 bases; nucleotides not matched to a gene: 5. The CDR3 has 14 residues. The DNA of the CDR3 is TGTGCCAGCAGTGAGGACAGGGCGCCCTACGAGCAGTACTTC. Encoded protein: CASSEDRAPYEQYF.

There are a few counts of this clone. This rearrangement joins TRBV25-1 to TRBJ1-1; D is unclear. The CDR3 loop spans 13 amino acids. CDR1 and CDR2 (germline): MGHDK, SYGVNS. V lost 1 base, J lost 4 bases, and 7 bases lay in between. CDR3 in DNA: TGTGCCAGCAGTGAATCGGCGGGCACTGAAGCTTTCTTT. Residues: CASSESAGTEAFF.

This chain connects TRBV6-5 to TRBJ2-7; D is possibly TRBD2 (5 bases). Trimming took off 0 bases at V and 0 bases at J, with 12 bases between the two ends. Germline lookup yields CDR1 MNHEY and CDR2 SVGAGI. The CDR3 loop spans 16 amino acids. The CDR3 spells CASSYSRERTSYEQYF. The CDR3 nucleotides are TGTGCCAGCAGTTACTCTAGGGAGCGGACCTCCTACGAGCAGTACTTC.

The chain uses TRBV10-2 and TRBJ2-1, with 10 nucleotides matching TRBD2. The CDR3 runs 16 residues. Germline V lookup: CDR1 WSHSY, CDR2 SAAADI. After removal of 4 bases from V and 7 bases from J, the junction contained 10 bases not matched to a gene. The CDR3: CASSALLAGVGNEQFF. The CDR3 coding sequence is TGCGCCAGCAGTGCCCTTCTAGCGGGAGTAGGGAATGAGCAGTTCTTC.

V is TRBV27 and J is TRBJ2-5; TRBD1 matches 7 bases. Germline V gives CDR1 MNHEY, CDR2 SMNVEV (reference sequence). The ends lost 0 bases at V and 4 bases at J; junction bases unmatched: 2. This CDR3 contains 14 residues. The CDR3 DNA follows: TGTGCCAGCAGTTTATCGTACAGGGGAGAGACCCAGTACTTC. Amino acids: CASSLSYRGETQYF.

The rearrangement uses TRBV5-1 and TRBJ2-7; TRBD1 is a possible D gene (6 bases). This CDR3 spans 18 amino acids. The V end lost 2 bases, the J end lost 1 base, and 22 bases lay between the germline ends. The germline V gene encodes CDR1 SGHRS and CDR2 YFSETQ. The CDR3 nucleotides are TGCGCCAGCAGCTTCGGGGACGAGGCTGCAAGGGGGTCCTACGAGCAGTACTTC. Translating it yields CASSFGDEAARGSYEQYF.

This clone was picked up a small number of times. The chain has TRBV6-1 and TRBJ2-1, with TRBD1 identical over 7 bases. The germline gives CDR1 MNHNS, CDR2 SASEGT. Trimming took 6 bases from V and 7 from J; bases not matched to a gene: 6. This CDR3 region has 13 residues. CDR3 sequence reads: CASRIQQGNEQFF. In DNA form, the CDR3 reads TGTGCCAGCAGAATTCAACAGGGGAATGAGCAGTTCTTC.

This clone occurred once. V is TRBV28 and J is TRBJ2-1; 7 bases match TRBD1. The V gene's germline CDR1 is MDHEN and CDR2 SYDVKM. Losses at the gene ends were 5 bases for V and 14 bases for J; bases not matched to a gene: 27. The CDR3 spans 18 residues. Here the CDR3 reads CASSESQIRGDRAGQKFF. In DNA, the CDR3 is TGTGCCAGCAGTGAGAGCCAAATAAGAGGAGACAGGGCCGGTCAGAAGTTCTTC.

This chain joins TRBV30 and TRBJ2-7; D remains ambiguous. V was trimmed by 8 bases and J by 0 bases, leaving 11 bases between them. The CDR3 runs 12 residues. Germline lookup yields CDR1 GTSNPN and CDR2 SVGIG (reference sequence). The CDR3 here is CALSESSYEQYF. As DNA, the CDR3 is TGTGCCCTCTCGGAGAGCTCCTACGAGCAGTACTTC.

The gene calls are TRBV7-6 and TRBJ2-7; 7 bases map to TRBD2. Trimming took 2 bases from V and 0 from J; bases not matched to a gene: 7. The CDR3 runs 16 residues. Germline CDR1 and CDR2: SGHVS and FNYEAQ. This CDR3 is CASSLLAGVSSYEQYF. The CDR3 nucleotides are TGTGCCAGCAGCTTATTAGCGGGCGTTAGCTCCTACGAGCAGTACTTC. Full variable domain (remainder filled in from reference TRBV7-6 and TRBJ2-7): GAGVSQSPRYKVTKRGQDVALRCDPISGHVSLYWYRQALGQGPEFLTYFNYEAQQDKSGLPNDRFSAERPEGSISTLTIQRTEQRDSAMYRCASSLLAGVSSYEQYFGPGTRLTVT.

This clone came up a few times. The rearrangement links TRBV7-9 to TRBJ2-3; the D is unclear. Germline CDR1 is SEHNR and CDR2 is FQNEAQ (reference sequence). V gave up 1 base and J gave up 9 bases, with 8 bases separating them. This CDR3 comprises 12 residues. The CDR3 loop is CASSLGLRTQYF. The CDR3 DNA sequence: TGTGCCAGCAGCTTAGGACTCCGGACGCAGTATTTT.

Only a few counts were recorded for this clone. The chain employs TRBV10-2 and TRBJ1-5, with TRBD1 as a possible D gene (5 bases). The CDR3 has 15 residues. Germline lookup yields CDR1 WSHSY and CDR2 SAAADI. Trimming removed 2 bases from V and 1 base from J, with 9 bases in between. CDR3 residues: CASSERGGSNQPQHF. The CDR3 nucleotides read TGCGCCAGCAGTGAGCGGGGGGGGAGCAATCAGCCCCAGCATTTT.

The CDR3 spells CASSIGATQPQHF. The DNA of the CDR3 is TGTGCCAGTAGTATAGGGGCGACTCAGCCCCAGCATTTT. The chain couples TRBV19 to TRBJ1-5, with D hard to call. Germline CDR1 and CDR2: LNHDA and SQIVND (reference sequence). There are 13 residues in the CDR3. Trimming removed 1 base from V and 6 bases from J, with 7 bases in between.

Only a few counts were recorded for this clone. The chain combines TRBV15 with TRBJ1-2; D remains unclear. The CDR3 covers 13 residues. The V gene lost 5 bases and the J gene lost 7 bases, with 14 bases spanning the gap. CDR1 LNHNV and CDR2 YYDKDF come from the germline V gene (reference sequence). Here the CDR3 reads CATSAGSWPGYTF. In DNA form, the CDR3 reads TGTGCCACCAGCGCCGGGTCATGGCCTGGCTACACCTTC. Looking up the rest from reference TRBV15 and TRBJ1-2 gives the full variable domain: DAMVIQNPRYQVTQFGKPVTLSCSQTLNHNVMYWYQQKSSQAPKLLFHYYDKDFNNEADTPDNFQSRRPNTSFCFLDIRSPGLGDTAMYLCATSAGSWPGYTFGSGTRLTVV.

The chain couples TRBV7-9 to TRBJ2-6; D gene unclear. CDR1 and CDR2 (germline): SEHNR, FQNEAQ (reference sequence). Trimming stripped 5 bases from V and 0 bases from J, with 8 bases between. The length of the CDR3 is 15 residues. The DNA for the CDR3 is TGTGCCAGCAGCCACAGAGCCTCTGGGGCCAACGTCCTGACTTTC. Protein sequence: CASSHRASGANVLTF.

The chain couples TRBV18 to TRBJ2-7; D remains ambiguous. CDR1 is KGHSH and CDR2 is LQKENI in the germline V gene. The CDR3 is made up of 15 amino acids. Between the trimmed V and J ends, which lost 0 bases and 2 bases, there was a span of 11 bases. The CDR3 nucleotides read TGTGCCAGCTCACCACCAAAGCGACCGCCCTACGAGCAGTACTTC. Translated: CASSPPKRPPYEQYF.

V is TRBV30 and J is TRBJ2-5; D might be TRBD1 (6 bases). The CDR3 loop spans 16 amino acids. With 1 base removed from V and 5 bases from J, the gap between germline ends came to 20 bases. The germline CDR1 and CDR2 sequences are GTSNPN and SVGIG (reference sequence). This CDR3 is CAWSGRSGHEMETQYF. The CDR3, as DNA: TGTGCCTGGAGTGGAAGGTCGGGACATGAGATGGAGACCCAGTACTTC.

This clone was detected only a few times. The genes are TRBV4-1 and TRBJ1-6; tentatively, D is TRBD1 (5 bases). The germline V and J ends were trimmed by 1 base and 5 bases, with 12 bases remaining between them. CDR1 is MGHRA, CDR2 YSYEKL, per germline. The CDR3 length is 16 residues. CDR3 nucleotides: TGCGCCAGCAGCCAAGTGGTTTCGACAGATAATTCACCCCTCCACTTT. Translating it yields CASSQVVSTDNSPLHF.

The J gene is TRBJ2-5, the V gene TRBV7-2; D possibly corresponds to TRBD2 (6 bases). The CDR3 length is 15 residues. V was pared by 5 bases and J by 4 bases, with 17 bases between. Germline V gives CDR1 SGHTA, CDR2 FQGNSA. CDR3 nucleotides: TGTGCCAGCAGCGCCCCAAATAGGGGAGGAGAGACCCAGTACTTC. Translation: CASSAPNRGGETQYF. Full variable domain (remainder filled in from reference TRBV7-2 and TRBJ2-5): GAGVSQSPSNKVTEKGKDVELRCDPISGHTALYWYRQSLGQGLEFLIYFQGNSAPDKSGLPSDRFSAERTGGSVSTLTIQRTQQEDSAVYLCASSAPNRGGETQYFGPGTRLLVL.